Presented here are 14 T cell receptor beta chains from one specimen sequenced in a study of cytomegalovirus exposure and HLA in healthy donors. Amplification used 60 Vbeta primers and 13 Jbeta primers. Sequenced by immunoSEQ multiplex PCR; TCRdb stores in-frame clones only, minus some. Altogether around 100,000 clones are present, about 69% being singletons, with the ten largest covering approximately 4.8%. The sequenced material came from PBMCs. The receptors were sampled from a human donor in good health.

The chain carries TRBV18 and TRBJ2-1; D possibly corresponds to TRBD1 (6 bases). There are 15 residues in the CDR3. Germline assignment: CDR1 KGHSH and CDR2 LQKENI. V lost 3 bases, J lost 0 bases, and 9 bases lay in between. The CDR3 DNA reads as TGTGCCAGCTCACCGTCCAGGGGCTCCTACAATGAGCAGTTCTTC. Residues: CASSPSRGSYNEQFF.

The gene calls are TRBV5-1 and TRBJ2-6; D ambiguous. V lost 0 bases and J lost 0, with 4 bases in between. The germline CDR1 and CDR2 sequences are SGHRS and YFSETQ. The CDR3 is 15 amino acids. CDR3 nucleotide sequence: TGCGCCAGCAGCTTGGACAACTCTGGGGCCAACGTCCTGACTTTC. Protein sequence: CASSLDNSGANVLTF. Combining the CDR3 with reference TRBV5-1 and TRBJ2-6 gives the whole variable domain KAGVTQTPRYLIKTRGQQVTLSCSPISGHRSVSWYQQTPGQGLQFLFEYFSETQRNKGNFPGRFSGRQFSNSRSEMNVSTLELGDSALYLCASSLDNSGANVLTFGAGSRLTVL.

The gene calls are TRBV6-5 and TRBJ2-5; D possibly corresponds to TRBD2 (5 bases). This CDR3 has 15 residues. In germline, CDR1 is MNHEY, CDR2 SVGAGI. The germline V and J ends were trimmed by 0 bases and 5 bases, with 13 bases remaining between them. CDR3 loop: CASSYSGANAETQYF. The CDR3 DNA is TGTGCCAGCAGTTACTCGGGAGCGAATGCGGAGACCCAGTACTTC.

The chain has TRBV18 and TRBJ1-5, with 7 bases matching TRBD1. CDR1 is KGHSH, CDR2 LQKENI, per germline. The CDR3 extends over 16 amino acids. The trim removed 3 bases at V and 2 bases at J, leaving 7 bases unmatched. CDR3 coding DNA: TGTGCCAGCTCACCCTCCCCGGGACAGCGCAATCAGCCCCAGCATTTT. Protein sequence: CASSPSPGQRNQPQHF.

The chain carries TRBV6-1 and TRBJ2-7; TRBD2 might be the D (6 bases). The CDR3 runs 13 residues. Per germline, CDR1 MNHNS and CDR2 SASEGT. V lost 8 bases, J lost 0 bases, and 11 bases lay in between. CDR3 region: CASLADYSYEQYF. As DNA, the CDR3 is TGTGCCAGCTTAGCGGATTACTCCTACGAGCAGTACTTC.

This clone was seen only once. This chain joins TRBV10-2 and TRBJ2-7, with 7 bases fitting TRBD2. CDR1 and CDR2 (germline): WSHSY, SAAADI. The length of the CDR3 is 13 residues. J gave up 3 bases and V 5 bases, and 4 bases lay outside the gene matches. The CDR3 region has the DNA TGCGCCAGCAGTAGCGGGACTAACTACGAGCAGTACTTC. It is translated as CASSSGTNYEQYF.

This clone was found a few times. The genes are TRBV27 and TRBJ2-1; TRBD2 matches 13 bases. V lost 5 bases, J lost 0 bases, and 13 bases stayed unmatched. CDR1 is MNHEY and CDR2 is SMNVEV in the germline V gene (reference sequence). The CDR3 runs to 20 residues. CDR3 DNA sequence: TGTGCCAGCAGTCCACCCCGGGGACTAGCGGGGCTTAGCTCCTACAATGAGCAGTTCTTC. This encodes CASSPPRGLAGLSSYNEQFF.

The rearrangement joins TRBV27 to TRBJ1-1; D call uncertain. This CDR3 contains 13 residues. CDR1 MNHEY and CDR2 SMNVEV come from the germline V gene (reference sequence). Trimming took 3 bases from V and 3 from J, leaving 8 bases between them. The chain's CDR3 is CASSLRADTEAFF. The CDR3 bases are TGTGCCAGCAGTTTGCGGGCGGACACTGAAGCTTTCTTT.

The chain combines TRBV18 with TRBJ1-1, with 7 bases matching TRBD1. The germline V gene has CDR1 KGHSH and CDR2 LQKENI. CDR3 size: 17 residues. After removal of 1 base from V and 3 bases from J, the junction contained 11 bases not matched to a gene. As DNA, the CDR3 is TGTGCCAGCTCACCACGTATAGGGGGCGCCCCACACACTGAAGCTTTCTTT. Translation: CASSPRIGGAPHTEAFF.

The CDR3 DNA sequence: TGTGCCAGCTCAACAAAACCCCGGGGGAACTATGGCTACACCTTC. It encodes CASSTKPRGNYGYTF. The V call is TRBV6-5, the J call TRBJ1-2, with a possible D match to TRBD1 (5 bases). The germline V gene has CDR1 MNHEY and CDR2 SVGAGI. The CDR3 covers 15 residues. V lost 8 bases and J lost 2, with 18 bases in between.

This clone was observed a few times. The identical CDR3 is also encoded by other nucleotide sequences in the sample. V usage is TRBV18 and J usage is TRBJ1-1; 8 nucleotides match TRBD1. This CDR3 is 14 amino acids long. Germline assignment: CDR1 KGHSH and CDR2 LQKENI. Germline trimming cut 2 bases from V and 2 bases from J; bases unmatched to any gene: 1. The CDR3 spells CASSPGQGNTEAFF. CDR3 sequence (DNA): TGTGCCAGCTCACCAGGACAGGGAAACACTGAAGCTTTCTTT.

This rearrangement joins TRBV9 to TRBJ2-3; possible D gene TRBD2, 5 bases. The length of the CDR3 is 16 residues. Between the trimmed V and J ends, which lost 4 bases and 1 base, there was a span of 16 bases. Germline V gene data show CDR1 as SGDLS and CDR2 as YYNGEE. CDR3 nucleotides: TGTGCCAGCAGCCCTCACGGACTCGAAGGCACAGATACGCAGTATTTT. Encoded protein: CASSPHGLEGTDTQYF.

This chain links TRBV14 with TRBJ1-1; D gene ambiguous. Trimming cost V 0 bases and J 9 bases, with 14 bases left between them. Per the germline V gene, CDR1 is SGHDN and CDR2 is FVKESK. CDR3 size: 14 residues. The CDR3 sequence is CASSQDIGAGKAFF. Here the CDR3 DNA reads TGTGCCAGCAGCCAAGATATCGGAGCCGGCAAAGCTTTCTTT.

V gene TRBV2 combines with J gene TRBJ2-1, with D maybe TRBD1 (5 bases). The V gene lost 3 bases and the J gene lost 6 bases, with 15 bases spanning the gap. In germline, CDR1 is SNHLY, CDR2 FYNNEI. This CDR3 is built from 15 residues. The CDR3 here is CASSEGQGTFNEQFF. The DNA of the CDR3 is TGTGCCAGCAGTGAGGGTCAGGGCACTTTCAATGAGCAGTTCTTC.